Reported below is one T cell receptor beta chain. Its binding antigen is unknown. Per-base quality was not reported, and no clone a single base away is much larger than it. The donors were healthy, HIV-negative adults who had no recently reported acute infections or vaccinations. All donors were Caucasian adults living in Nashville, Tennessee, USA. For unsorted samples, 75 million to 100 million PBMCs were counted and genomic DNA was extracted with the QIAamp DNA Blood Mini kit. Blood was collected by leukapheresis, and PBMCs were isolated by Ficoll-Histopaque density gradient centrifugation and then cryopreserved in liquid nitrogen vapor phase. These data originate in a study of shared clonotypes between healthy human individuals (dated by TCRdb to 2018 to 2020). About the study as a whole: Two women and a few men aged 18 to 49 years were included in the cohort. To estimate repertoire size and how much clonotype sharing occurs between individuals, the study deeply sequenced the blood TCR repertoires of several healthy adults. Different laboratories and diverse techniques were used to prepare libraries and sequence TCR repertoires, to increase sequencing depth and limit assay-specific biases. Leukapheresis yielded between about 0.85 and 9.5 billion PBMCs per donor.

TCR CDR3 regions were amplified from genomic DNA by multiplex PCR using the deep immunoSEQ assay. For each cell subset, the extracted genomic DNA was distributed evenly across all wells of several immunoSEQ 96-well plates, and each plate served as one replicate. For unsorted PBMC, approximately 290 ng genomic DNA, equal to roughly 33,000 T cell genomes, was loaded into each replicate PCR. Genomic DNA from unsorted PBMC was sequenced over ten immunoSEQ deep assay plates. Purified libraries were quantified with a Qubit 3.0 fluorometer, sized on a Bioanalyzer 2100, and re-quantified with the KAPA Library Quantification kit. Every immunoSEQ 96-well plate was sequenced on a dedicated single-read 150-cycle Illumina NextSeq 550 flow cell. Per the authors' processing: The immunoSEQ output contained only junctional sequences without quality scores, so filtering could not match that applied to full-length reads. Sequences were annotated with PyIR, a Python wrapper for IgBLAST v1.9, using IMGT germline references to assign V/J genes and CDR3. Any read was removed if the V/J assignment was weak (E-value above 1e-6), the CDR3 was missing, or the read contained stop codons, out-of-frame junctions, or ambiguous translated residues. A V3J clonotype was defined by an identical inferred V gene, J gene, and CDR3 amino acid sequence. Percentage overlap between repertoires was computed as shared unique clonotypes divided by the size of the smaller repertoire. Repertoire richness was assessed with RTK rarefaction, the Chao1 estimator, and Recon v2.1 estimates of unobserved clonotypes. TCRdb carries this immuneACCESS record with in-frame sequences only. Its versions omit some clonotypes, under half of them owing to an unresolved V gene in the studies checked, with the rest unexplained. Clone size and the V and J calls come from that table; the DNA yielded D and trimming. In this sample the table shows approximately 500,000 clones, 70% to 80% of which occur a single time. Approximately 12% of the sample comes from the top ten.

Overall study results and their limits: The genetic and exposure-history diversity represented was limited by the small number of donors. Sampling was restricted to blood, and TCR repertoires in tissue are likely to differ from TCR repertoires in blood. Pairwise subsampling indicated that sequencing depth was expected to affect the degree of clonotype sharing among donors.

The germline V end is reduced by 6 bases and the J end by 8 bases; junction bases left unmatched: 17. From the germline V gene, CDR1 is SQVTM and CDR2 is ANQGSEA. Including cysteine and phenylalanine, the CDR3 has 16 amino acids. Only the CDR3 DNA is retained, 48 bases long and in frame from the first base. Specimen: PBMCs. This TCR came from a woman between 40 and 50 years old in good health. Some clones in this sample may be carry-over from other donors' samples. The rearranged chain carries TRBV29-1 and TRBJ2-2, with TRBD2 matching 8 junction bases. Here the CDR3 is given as CSVSRTSFMCWGELFF. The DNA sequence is TGCAGCGTAAGCAGGACTAGCTTCATGTGTTGGGGGGAGCTGTTTTTT.